This T cell receptor (beta chain) was profiled in a study of response to subunit inactivated influenza vaccine. Notes on this clonotype: No antigen is known for it.

Each CDR3 protein is one row after TCRdb ran MiXCR on the RT-PCR reads. This sample has 600,000 to 850,000 distinct CDR3 sequences, with 11% to 15% found just once. Broader study findings: With each seasonal influenza vaccination, the authors suggested, few new T cells are recruited.

The clonotype was recovered from a man over 45 who received an inactivated influenza vaccine. Sequencing was performed on PBMCs from blood, taken 14 days before vaccination.

CDR3: CATSGWTSGNLEEFF. CDR3 bases: TGTGCCACCAGTGGTTGGACTAGCGGGAACCTCGAGGAGTTCTTC. The J gene is TRBJ2-1, the V gene TRBV24-1; 12 positions agree with TRBD2. The CDR3 is made up of 15 amino acids. Trimming cost V 5 bases and J 14 bases; bases outside gene matches: 12. Germline V CDR1 and CDR2: KGHDR, SFDVKD.